This T cell receptor beta chain was obtained from a study of graft-versus-host responses after intestinal transplantation. Study-level results: Circulating GvH clone levels at their peak were associated with HvG declines (early post-transplant).

The CDR3 totals 14 residues. Germline V CDR1 and CDR2: MNHNS, SASEGT. V lost 6 bases and J lost 0; bases outside the gene matches: 1. Libraries were prepared by immunoSEQ multiplex PCR; TCRdb keeps only in-frame clonotypes and omits some of them. Here the sample spans some 100,000 clones, roughly nine tenths being singletons. About this clone: Its antigen is unidentified.

Sequencing used unstimulated CD4+ T cells sorted from spleen or lymph node cells, obtained before transplant. The V gene is TRBV6-1, the J gene TRBJ2-2; 7 bases line up with TRBD1. The receptor was derived from a human donor who was the organ donor for an intestinal transplant. CDR3 DNA sequence: TGTGCCAGCAGGGGACAGACGAACACCGGGGAGCTGTTTTTT. Its protein is CASRGQTNTGELFF.